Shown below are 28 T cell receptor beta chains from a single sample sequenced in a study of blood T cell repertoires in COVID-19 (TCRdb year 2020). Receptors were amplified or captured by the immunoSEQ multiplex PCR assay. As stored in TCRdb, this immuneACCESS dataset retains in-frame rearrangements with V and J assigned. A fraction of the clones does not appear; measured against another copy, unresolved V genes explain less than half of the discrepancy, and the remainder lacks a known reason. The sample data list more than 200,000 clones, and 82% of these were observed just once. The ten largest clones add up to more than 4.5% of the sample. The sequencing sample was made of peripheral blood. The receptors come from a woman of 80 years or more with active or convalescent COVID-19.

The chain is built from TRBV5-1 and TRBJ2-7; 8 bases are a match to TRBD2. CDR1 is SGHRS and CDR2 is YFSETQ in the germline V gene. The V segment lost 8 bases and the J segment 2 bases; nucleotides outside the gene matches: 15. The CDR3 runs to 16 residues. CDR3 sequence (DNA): TGCGCCAGTCGCGGGGGGACGGACCGAGTAACCTACGAGCAGTACTTC. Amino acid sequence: CASRGGTDRVTYEQYF.

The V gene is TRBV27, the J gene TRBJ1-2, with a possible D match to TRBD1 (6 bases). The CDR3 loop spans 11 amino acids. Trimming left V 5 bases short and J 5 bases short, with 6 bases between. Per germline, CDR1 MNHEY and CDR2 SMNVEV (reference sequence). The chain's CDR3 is CASSTGYGYTF. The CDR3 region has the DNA TGTGCCAGCAGTACAGGGTATGGCTACACCTTC.

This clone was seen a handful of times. The CDR3 loop is CASSIRSGSGSNQPQHF. CDR3 in DNA: TGTGCCAGTAGTATTCGATCGGGATCGGGGAGTAATCAGCCCCAGCATTTT. V usage is TRBV19 and J usage is TRBJ1-5; D not certain. The CDR3 sequence is 17 residues long. Trimming took 3 bases from V and 4 from J, leaving 19 bases between them. Per germline, CDR1 LNHDA and CDR2 SQIVND (reference sequence).

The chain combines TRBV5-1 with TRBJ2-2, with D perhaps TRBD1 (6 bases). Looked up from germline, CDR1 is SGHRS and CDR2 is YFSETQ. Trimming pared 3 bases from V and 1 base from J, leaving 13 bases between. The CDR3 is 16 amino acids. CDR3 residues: CASSWNPDRNTGELFF. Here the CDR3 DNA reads TGCGCCAGCAGCTGGAACCCGGACAGGAACACCGGGGAGCTGTTTTTT.

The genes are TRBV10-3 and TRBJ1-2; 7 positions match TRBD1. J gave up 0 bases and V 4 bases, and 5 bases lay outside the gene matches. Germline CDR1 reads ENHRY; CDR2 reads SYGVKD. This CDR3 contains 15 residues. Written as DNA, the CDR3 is TGTGCCATCAGTGGTGGGACAGAAGCTAACTATGGCTACACCTTC. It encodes CAISGGTEANYGYTF.

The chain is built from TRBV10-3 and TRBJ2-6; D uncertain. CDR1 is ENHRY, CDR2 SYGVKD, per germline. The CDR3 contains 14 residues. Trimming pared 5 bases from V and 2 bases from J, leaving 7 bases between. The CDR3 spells CAISHEAGANVLTF. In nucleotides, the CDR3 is TGTGCCATCAGTCACGAGGCTGGGGCCAACGTCCTGACTTTC.

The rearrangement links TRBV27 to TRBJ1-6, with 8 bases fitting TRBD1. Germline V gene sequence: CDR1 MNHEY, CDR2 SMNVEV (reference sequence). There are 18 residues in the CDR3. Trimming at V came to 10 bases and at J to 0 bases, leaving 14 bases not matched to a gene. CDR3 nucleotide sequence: TGTGCCACTATGACAGGGGCAAAGTTCCGCTCCTATAATTCACCCCTCCACTTT. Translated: CATMTGAKFRSYNSPLHF.

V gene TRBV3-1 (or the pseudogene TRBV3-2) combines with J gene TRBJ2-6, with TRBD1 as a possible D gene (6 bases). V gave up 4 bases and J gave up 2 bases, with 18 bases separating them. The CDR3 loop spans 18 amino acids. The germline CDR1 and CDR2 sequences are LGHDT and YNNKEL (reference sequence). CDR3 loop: CASSLGQISGTGANVLTF. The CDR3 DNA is TGTGCCAGCAGCCTCGGACAGATTTCCGGAACTGGGGCCAACGTCCTGACTTTC.

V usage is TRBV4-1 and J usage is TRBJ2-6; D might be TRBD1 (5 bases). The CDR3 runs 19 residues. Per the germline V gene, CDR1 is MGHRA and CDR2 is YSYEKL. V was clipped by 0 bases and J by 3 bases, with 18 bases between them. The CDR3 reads CASSQDRARVTDGANVLTF. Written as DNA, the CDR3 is TGCGCCAGCAGCCAAGATAGGGCCAGGGTAACGGATGGGGCCAACGTCCTGACTTTC.

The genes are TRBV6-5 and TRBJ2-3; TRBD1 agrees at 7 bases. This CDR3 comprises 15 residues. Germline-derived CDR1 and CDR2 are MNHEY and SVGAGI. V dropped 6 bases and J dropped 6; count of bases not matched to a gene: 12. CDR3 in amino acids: CASRRPGQPADTQYF. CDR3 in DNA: TGTGCCAGCAGAAGACCGGGACAGCCCGCCGATACGCAGTATTTT.

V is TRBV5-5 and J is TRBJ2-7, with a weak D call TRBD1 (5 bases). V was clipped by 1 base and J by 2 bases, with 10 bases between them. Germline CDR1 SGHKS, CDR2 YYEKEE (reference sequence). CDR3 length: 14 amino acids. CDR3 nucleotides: TGTGCCAGCAGCTTGAGCCAGGGAACCTACGAGCAGTACTTC. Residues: CASSLSQGTYEQYF.

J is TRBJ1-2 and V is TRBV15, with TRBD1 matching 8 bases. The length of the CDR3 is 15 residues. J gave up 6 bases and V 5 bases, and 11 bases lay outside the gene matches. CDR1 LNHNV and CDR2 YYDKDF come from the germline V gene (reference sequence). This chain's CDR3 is CATSQTGGGNHGYTF. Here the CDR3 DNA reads TGTGCCACCAGCCAAACAGGGGGGGGCAATCATGGCTACACCTTC.

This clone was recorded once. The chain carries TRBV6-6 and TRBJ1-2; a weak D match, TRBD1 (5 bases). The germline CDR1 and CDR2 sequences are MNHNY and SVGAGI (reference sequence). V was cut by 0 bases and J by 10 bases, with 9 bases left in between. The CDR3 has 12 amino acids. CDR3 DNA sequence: TGTGCCAGCAGTTACTCGGACACACACTACACCTTC. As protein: CASSYSDTHYTF.

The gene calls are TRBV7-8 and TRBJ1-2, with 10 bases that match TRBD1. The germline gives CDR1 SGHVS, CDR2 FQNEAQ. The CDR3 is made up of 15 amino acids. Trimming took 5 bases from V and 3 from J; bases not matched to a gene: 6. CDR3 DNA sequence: TGTGCCAGCAGCAAGACAGGGGGCGCGGACTATGGCTACACCTTC. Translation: CASSKTGGADYGYTF.

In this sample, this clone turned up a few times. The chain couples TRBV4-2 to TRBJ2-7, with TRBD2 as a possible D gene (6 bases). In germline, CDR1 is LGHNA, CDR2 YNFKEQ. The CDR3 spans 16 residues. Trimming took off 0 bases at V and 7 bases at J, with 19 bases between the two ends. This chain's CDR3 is CASSQDPRGSGNEQYF. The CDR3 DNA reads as TGTGCCAGCAGCCAAGATCCCCGGGGTAGCGGCAATGAGCAGTACTTC.

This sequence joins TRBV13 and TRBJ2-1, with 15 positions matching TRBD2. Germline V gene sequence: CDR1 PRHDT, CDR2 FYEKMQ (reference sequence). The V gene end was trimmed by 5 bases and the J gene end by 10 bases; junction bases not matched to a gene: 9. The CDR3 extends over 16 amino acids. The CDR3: CASSPRTSGRGREQFF. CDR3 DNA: TGTGCCAGCAGCCCCAGGACTAGCGGGAGGGGACGGGAGCAGTTCTTC.

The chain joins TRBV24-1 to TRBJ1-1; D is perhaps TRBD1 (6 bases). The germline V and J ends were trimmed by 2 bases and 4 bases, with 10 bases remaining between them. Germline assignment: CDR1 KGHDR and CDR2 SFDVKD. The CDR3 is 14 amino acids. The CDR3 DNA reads TGTGCCACCAGTGATTCTAGGGGGATCACTGAAGCTTTCTTT. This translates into CATSDSRGITEAFF.

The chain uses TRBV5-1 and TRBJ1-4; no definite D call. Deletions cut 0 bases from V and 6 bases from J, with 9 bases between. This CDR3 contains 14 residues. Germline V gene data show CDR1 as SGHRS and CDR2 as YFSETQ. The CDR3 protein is CASSLGGADEKLFF. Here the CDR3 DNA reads TGCGCCAGCAGCTTGGGAGGCGCGGATGAAAAACTGTTTTTT.

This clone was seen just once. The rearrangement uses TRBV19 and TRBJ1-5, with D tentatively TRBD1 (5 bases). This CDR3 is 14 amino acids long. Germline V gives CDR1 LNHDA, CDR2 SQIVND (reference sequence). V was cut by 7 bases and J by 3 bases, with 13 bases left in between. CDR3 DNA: TGTGCCAGTACCCTCGGGGGGTTCAATCAGCCCCAGCATTTT. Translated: CASTLGGFNQPQHF.

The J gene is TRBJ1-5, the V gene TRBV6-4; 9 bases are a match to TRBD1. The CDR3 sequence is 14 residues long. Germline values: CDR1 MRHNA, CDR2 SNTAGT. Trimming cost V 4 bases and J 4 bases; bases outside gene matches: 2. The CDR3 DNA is TGTGCCAGCAGTGCCGGACAGGGGAATCAGCCCCAGCATTTT. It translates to CASSAGQGNQPQHF.

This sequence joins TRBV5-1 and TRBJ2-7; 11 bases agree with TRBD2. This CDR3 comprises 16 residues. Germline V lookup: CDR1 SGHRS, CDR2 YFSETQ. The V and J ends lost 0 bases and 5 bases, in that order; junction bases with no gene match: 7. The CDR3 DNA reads TGCGCCAGCAGCTTGGGTAGCGGGAGGGTGAGCAACGAGCAGTACTTC. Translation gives CASSLGSGRVSNEQYF.

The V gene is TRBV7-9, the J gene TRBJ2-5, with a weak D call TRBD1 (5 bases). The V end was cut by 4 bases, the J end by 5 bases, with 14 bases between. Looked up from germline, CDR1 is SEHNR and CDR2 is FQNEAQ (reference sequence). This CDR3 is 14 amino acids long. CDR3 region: CASSSWTLRETQYF. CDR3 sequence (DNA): TGTGCCAGCAGCTCATGGACATTGAGGGAGACCCAGTACTTC.

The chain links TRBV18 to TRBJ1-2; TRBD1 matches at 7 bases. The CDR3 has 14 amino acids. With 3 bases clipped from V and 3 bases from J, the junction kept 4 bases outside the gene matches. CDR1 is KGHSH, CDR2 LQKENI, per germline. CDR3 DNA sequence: TGTGCCAGCTCACCCGGGACAGCTGACTATGGCTACACCTTC. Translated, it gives CASSPGTADYGYTF.

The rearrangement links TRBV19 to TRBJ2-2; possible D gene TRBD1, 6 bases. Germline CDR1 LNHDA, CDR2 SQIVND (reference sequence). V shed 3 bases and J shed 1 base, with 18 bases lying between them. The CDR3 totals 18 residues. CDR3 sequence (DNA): TGTGCCAGTAGTATCGCCAGGGGAGCAGAGAAGAACACCGGGGAGCTGTTTTTT. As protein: CASSIARGAEKNTGELFF.

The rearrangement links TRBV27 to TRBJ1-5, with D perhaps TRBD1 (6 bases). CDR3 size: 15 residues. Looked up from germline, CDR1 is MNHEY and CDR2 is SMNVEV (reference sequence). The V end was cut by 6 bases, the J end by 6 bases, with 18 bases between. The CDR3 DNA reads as TGTGCCAGCAGACGCAATGCGGACAGTGGTCAGCCCCAGCATTTT. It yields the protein CASRRNADSGQPQHF.

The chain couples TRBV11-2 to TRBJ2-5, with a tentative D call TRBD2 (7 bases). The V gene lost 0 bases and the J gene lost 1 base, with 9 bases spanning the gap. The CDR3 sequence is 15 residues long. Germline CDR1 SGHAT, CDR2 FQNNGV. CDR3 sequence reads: CASSLEAGAQETQYF. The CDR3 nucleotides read TGTGCCAGCAGCTTAGAGGCGGGGGCCCAAGAGACCCAGTACTTC. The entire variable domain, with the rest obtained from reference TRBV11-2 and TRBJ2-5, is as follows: EAGVAQSPRYKIIEKRQSVAFWCNPISGHATLYWYQQILGQGPKLLIQFQNNGVVDDSQLPKDRFSAERLKGVDSTLKIQPAKLEDSAVYLCASSLEAGAQETQYFGPGTRLLVL.

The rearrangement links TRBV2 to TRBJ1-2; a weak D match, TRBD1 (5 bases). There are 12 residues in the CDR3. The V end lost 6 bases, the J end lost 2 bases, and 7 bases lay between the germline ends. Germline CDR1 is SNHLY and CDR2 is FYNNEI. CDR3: CASSPGNYGYTF. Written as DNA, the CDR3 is TGTGCCAGCAGCCCAGGGAACTATGGCTACACCTTC.

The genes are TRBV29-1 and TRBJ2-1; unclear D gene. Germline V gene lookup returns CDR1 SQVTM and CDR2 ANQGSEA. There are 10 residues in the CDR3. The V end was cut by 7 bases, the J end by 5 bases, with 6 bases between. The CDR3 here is CSGSDNEQFF. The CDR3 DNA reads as TGCAGCGGATCGGACAATGAGCAGTTCTTC.